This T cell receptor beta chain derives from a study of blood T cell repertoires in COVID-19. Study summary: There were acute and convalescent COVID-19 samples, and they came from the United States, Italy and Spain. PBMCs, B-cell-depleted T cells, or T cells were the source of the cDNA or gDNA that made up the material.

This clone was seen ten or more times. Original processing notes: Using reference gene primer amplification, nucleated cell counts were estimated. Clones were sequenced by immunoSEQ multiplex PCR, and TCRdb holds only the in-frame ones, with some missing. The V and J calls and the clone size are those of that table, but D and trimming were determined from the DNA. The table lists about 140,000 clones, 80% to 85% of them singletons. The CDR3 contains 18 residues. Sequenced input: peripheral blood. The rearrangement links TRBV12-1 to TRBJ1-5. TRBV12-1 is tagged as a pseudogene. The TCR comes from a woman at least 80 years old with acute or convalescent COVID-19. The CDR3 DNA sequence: TGTGCCAGCAGCTTTATTCTTCGGGTTATGGTCAGCAATCAGCCCCAGCATTTT. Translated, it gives CASSFILRVMVSNQPQHF.